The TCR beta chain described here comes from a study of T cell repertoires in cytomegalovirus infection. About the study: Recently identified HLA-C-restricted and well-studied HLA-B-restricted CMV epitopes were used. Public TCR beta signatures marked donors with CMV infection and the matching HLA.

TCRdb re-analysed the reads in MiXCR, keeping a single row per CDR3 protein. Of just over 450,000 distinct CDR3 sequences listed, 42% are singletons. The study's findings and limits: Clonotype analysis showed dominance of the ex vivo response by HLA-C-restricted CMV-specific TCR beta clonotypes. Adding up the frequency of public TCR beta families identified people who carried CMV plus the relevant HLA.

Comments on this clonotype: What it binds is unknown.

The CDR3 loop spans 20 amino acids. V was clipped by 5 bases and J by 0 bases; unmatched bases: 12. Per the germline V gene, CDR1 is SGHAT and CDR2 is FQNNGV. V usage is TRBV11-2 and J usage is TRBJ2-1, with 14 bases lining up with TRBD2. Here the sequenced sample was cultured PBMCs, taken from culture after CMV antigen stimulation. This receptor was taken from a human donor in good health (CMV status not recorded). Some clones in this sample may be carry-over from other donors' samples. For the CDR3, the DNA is TGTGCCAGCAGCCCAGAGACTAGCGGGGGGGTTCCGAGCTCCTACAATGAGCAGTTCTTC. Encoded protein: CASSPETSGGVPSSYNEQFF.